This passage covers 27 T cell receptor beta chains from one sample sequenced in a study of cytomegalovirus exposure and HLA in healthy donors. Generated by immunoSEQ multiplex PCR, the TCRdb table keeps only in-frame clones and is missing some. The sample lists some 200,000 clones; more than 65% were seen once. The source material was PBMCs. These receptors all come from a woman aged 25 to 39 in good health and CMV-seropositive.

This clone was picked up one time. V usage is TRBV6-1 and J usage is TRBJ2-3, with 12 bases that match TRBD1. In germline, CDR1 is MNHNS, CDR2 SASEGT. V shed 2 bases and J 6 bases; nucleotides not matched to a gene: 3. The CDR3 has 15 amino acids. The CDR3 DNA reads TGTGCCAGCAGTGAAACGGGACAGGGGGCGGATACGCAGTATTTT. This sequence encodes CASSETGQGADTQYF.

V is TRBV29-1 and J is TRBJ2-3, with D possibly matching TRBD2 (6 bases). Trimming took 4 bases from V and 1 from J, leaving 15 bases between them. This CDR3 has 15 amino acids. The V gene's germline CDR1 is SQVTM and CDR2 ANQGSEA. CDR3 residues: CSVGGRLAGTDTQYF. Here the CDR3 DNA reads TGCAGCGTTGGGGGGAGGCTAGCAGGCACAGATACGCAGTATTTT.

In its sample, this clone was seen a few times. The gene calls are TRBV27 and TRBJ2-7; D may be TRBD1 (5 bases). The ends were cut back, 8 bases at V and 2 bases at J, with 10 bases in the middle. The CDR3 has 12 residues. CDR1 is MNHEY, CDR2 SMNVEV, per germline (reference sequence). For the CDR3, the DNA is TGTGCCAGCGGAGACAGTACCTACGAGCAGTACTTC. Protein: CASGDSTYEQYF.

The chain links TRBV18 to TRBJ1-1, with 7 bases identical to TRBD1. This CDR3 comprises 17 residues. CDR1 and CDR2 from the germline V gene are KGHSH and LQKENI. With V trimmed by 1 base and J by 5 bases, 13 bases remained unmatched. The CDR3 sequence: CASSPQGAVPGGTEAFF. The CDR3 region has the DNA TGTGCCAGCTCACCACAGGGGGCCGTACCCGGTGGAACTGAAGCTTTCTTT.

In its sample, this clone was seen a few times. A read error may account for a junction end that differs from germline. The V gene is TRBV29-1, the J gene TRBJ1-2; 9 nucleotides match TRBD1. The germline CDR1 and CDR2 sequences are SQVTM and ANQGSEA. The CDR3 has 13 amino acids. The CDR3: CSLDRDRVDGYTF. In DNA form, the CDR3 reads TGCAGCCTTGACCGGGACAGGGTGGACGGCTACACCTTC.

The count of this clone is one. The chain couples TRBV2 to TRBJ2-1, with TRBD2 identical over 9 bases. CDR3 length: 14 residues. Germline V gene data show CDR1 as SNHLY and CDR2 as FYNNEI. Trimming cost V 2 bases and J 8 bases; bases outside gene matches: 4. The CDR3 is CASSEIAGVDEQFF. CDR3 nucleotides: TGTGCCAGCAGTGAAATAGCGGGAGTGGATGAGCAGTTCTTC.

The CDR3 DNA reads as TGTGCCAGCAGCTTGGGTATACAGGGGGGTAATGAAAAACTGTTTTTT. Protein product: CASSLGIQGGNEKLFF. V gene TRBV7-9 combines with J gene TRBJ1-4; TRBD1 agrees at 8 bases. This CDR3 has 16 amino acids. The ends lost 3 bases at V and 4 bases at J; junction bases unmatched: 7. Germline CDR1 is SEHNR and CDR2 is FQNEAQ (reference sequence). Full variable domain (missing parts from reference TRBV7-9 and TRBJ1-4): DTGVSQNPRHKITKRGQNVTFRCDPISEHNRLYWYRQTLGQGPEFLTYFQNEAQLEKSRLLSDRFSAERPKGSFSTLEIQRTEQGDSAMYLCASSLGIQGGNEKLFFGSGTQLSVL.

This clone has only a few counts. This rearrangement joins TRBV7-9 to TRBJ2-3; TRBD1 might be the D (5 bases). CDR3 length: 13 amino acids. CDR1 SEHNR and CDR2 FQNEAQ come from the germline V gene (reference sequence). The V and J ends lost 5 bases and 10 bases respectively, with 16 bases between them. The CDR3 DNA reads TGTGCCAGCAGCCCGCCCAGGGAAGGATCGCAGTATTTT. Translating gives CASSPPREGSQYF. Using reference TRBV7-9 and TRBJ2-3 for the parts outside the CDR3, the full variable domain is DTGVSQNPRHKITKRGQNVTFRCDPISEHNRLYWYRQTLGQGPEFLTYFQNEAQLEKSRLLSDRFSAERPKGSFSTLEIQRTEQGDSAMYLCASSPPREGSQYFGPGTRLTVL.

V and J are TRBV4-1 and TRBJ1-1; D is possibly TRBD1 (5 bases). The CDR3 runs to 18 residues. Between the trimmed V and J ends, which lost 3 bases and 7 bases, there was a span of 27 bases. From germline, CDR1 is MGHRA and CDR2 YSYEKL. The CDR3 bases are TGCGCCAGCAGCCATTCCCGGGCAGGGCCGTCGCCTCCCCGTGAAGCTTTCTTT. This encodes CASSHSRAGPSPPREAFF.

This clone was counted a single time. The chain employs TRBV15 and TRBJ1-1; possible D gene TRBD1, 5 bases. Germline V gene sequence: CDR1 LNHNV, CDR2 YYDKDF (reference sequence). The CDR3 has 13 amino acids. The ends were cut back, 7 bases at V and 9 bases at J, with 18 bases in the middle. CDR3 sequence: CATTTGGWGKAFF. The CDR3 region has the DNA TGTGCCACCACCACCGGGGGATGGGGTAAAGCTTTCTTT.

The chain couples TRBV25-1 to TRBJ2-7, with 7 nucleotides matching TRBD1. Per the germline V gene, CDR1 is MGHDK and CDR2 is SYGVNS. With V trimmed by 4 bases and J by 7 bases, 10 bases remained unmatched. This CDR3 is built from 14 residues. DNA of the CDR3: TGTGCCAGCAGTGGGGACAGCCATCGAGGGGAGCAGTACTTC. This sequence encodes CASSGDSHRGEQYF.

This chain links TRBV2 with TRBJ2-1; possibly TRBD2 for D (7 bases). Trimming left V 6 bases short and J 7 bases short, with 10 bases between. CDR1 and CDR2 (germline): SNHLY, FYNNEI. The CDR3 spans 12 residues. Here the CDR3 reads CASSGGRNEQFF. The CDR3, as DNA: TGTGCCAGCAGCGGGGGGCGGAATGAGCAGTTCTTC.

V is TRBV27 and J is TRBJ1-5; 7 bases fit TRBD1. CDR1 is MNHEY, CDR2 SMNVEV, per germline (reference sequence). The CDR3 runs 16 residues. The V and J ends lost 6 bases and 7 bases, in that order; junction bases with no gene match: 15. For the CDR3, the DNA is TGTGCCAGCAGCTCTACAGGGACAGTCCCCATCCAGCCCCAGCATTTT. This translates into CASSSTGTVPIQPQHF.

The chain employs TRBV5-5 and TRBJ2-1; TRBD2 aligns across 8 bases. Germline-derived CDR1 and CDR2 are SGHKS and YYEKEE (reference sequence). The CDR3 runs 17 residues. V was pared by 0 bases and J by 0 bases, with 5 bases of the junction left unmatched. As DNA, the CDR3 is TGTGCCAGCAGCTTGGGGCTAAGCGGGAGCTCCTACAATGAGCAGTTCTTC. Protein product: CASSLGLSGSSYNEQFF.

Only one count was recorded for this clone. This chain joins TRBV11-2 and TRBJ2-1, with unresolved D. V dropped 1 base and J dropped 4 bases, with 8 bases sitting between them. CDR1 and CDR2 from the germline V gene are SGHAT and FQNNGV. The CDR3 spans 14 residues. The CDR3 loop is CASSLAGLYNEQFF. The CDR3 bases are TGTGCCAGCAGCTTAGCAGGCCTTTACAATGAGCAGTTCTTC.

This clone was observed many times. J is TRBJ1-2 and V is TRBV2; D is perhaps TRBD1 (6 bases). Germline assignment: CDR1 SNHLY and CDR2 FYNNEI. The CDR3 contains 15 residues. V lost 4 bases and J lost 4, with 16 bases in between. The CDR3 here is CASSGSGDFGYGYTF. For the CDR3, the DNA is TGTGCCAGCAGTGGCTCAGGGGATTTCGGCTATGGCTACACCTTC. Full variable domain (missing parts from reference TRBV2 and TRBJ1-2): EPEVTQTPSHQVTQMGQEVILRCVPISNHLYFYWYRQILGQKVEFLVSFYNNEISEKSEIFDDQFSVERPDGSNFTLKIRSTKLEDSAMYFCASSGSGDFGYGYTFGSGTRLTVV.

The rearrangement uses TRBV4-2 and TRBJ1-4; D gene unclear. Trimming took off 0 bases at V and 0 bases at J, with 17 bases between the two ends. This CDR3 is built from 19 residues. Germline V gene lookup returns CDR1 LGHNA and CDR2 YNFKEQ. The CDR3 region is CASSQEVPSGSATNEKLFF. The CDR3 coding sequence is TGTGCCAGCAGCCAAGAAGTCCCTAGCGGGAGTGCAACTAATGAAAAACTGTTTTTT.

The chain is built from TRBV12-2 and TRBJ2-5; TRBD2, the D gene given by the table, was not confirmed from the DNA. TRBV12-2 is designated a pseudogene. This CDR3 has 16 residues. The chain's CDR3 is CASRLALSRWRETQYF. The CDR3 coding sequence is TGTGCAAGTCGCTTAGCCCTCTCGAGGTGGAGGGAGACCCAGTACTTC.

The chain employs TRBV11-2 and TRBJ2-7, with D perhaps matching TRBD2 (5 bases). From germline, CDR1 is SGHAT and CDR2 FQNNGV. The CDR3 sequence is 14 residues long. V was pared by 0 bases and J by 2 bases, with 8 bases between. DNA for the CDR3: TGTGCCAGCAGCTTAGATGTGAGGGCCTACGAGCAGTACTTC. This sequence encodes CASSLDVRAYEQYF.

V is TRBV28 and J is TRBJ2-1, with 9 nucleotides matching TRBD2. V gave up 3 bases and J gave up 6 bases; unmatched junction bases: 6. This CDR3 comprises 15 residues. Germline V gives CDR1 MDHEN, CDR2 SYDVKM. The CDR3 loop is CASSFALAGFNEQFF. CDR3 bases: TGTGCCAGCAGTTTCGCCCTAGCGGGATTCAATGAGCAGTTCTTC. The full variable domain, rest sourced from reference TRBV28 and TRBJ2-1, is DVKVTQSSRYLVKRTGEKVFLECVQDMDHENMFWYRQDPGLGLRLIYFSYDVKMKEKGDIPEGYSVSREKKERFSLILESASTNQTSMYLCASSFALAGFNEQFFGPGTRLTVL.

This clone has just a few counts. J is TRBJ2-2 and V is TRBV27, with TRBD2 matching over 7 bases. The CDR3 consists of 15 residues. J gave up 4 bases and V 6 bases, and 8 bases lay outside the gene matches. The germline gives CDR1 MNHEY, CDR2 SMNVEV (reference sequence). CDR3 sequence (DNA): TGTGCCAGCAGCACGGGGGGTCGTGCCACCGGGGAGCTGTTTTTT. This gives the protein CASSTGGRATGELFF.

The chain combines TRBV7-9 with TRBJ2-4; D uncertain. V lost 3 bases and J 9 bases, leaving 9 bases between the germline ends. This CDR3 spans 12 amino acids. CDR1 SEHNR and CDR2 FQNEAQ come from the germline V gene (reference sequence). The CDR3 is CASSLWAPIQYF. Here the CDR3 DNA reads TGTGCCAGCAGCTTGTGGGCGCCCATTCAGTACTTC. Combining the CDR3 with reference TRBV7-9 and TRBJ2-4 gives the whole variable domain DTGVSQNPRHKITKRGQNVTFRCDPISEHNRLYWYRQTLGQGPEFLTYFQNEAQLEKSRLLSDRFSAERPKGSFSTLEIQRTEQGDSAMYLCASSLWAPIQYFGAGTRLSVL.

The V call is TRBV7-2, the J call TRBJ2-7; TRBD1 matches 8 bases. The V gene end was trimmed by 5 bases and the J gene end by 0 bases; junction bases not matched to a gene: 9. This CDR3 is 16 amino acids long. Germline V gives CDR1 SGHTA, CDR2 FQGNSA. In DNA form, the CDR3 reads TGTGCCAGCAGCAATACCGGGACAGGACTCTCCTACGAGCAGTACTTC. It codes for CASSNTGTGLSYEQYF.

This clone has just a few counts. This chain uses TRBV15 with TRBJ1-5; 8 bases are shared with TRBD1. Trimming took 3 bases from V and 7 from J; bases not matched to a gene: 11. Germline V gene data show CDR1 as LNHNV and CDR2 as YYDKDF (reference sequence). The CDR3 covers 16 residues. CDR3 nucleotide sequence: TGTGCCACCAGCAGGATGACAGGGGCAGTTGGGCAGCCCCAGCATTTT. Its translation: CATSRMTGAVGQPQHF.

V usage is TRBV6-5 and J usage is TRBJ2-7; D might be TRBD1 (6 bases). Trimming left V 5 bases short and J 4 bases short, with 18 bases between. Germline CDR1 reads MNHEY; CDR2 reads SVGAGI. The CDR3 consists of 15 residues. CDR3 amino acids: CASSNQQGKEYEQYF. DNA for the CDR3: TGTGCCAGCAGTAATCAACAGGGAAAGGAGTACGAGCAGTACTTC.

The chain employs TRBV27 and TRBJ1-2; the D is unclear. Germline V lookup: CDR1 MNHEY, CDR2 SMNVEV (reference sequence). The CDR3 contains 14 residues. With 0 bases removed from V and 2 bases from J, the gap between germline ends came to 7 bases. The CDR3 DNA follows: TGTGCCAGCAGTTTATCCCCCAGGAACTATGGCTACACCTTC. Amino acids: CASSLSPRNYGYTF.

CDR3 nucleotide sequence: TGCGCCAGCAGCCGCCTGGAGTGGGAGACCCAGTACTTC. Residues: CASSRLEWETQYF. This chain connects TRBV5-1 to TRBJ2-5; D not resolved. Trimming shortened V by 4 bases and J by 5 bases, and 12 bases separated the two germline ends. CDR3 size: 13 residues. CDR1 and CDR2 from the germline V gene are SGHRS and YFSETQ.